This T cell receptor (beta chain) comes out of a study of breast tumors, draining lymph nodes, adjacent tissues. This clonotype has only one observation. Its antigen is currently unknown. From the multiplex PCR reads, TCRdb called clonotypes with MiXCR, one entry per CDR3 protein. Among 66,000 or so distinct CDR3 sequences, around 43% were seen once, and the ten largest hold over 7.5%. Germline loops: CDR1 LGHDT, CDR2 YNNKEL (reference sequence). Trimming pared 1 base from V and 4 bases from J, leaving 16 bases between. The CDR3 contains 16 residues. Points from the study as a whole: Tumor repertoires ranked between lymph nodes and nontumor tissue in diversity, with V and J gene preferences.

The chain uses TRBV3-1 and TRBJ1-2, with D possibly matching TRBD1 (5 bases). Sequenced material: breast tumor tissue. This clonotype was sampled from a female donor with breast cancer. Some clones in this sample may be carry-over from other donors' samples. The CDR3 spells CASSQGWSAGSYGYTF. The CDR3 coding sequence is TGTGCCAGCAGCCAAGGTTGGTCGGCAGGGAGCTATGGCTACACCTTC.